The 15 T cell receptor beta chains given below trace back to one sample, sequenced in a study of blood T cell repertoires in COVID-19. Assay: immunoSEQ multiplex PCR; the TCRdb copy retains only in-frame clones and omits some. The data show over 80,000 clones, more than 75% seen once. The sample was peripheral blood. The origin of the receptors is a human donor in a cohort sampled during active COVID-19.

This chain uses TRBV6-5 with TRBJ2-7; 12 bases map to TRBD1. Looked up from germline, CDR1 is MNHEY and CDR2 is SVGAGI. The length of the CDR3 is 15 residues. V lost 2 bases and J lost 8; bases outside the gene matches: 7. In DNA form, the CDR3 reads TGTGCCAGCAGTTACCCGGGACAGGGGGCTTCGCAGCAGTACTTC. As protein: CASSYPGQGASQQYF.

The chain carries TRBV10-3 and TRBJ2-2; 8 bases line up with TRBD1. The CDR3 consists of 17 residues. Germline CDR1 reads ENHRY; CDR2 reads SYGVKD. Germline trimming cut 6 bases from V and 2 bases from J; bases unmatched to any gene: 11. The CDR3 coding sequence is TGTGCCATCAGGTTATACAACGGACAGGGAAACACCGGGGAGCTGTTTTTT. Translated: CAIRLYNGQGNTGELFF.

The chain joins TRBV4-1 to TRBJ2-3; 8 bases align to TRBD1. The CDR3 is made up of 16 amino acids. With 0 bases clipped from V and 3 bases from J, the junction kept 5 bases outside the gene matches. Germline V gives CDR1 MGHRA, CDR2 YSYEKL. Here the CDR3 DNA reads TGCGCCAGCAGCCAAGATAGGACAGGGCGGACAGATACGCAGTATTTT. The encoded protein is CASSQDRTGRTDTQYF.

This clone was counted between two and nine times. V is TRBV7-7 and J is TRBJ2-7; D gene ambiguous. CDR1 SSHAT and CDR2 FNYEAQ come from the germline V gene (reference sequence). The V end lost 5 bases, the J end lost 6 bases, and 17 bases lay between the germline ends. The CDR3 sequence is 14 residues long. CDR3 coding DNA: TGTGCCAGCAGCCCCCCTGGCGTGGGCTTCGAGCAGTACTTC. Its protein is CASSPPGVGFEQYF.

The sample holds one count of this clone. The chain couples TRBV29-1 to TRBJ1-2; 7 bases agree with TRBD1. CDR1 SQVTM and CDR2 ANQGSEA come from the germline V gene. Trimming took 4 bases from V and 0 from J; bases not matched to a gene: 5. This CDR3 comprises 14 residues. The CDR3 loop reads CSVGRTGANYGYTF. CDR3 DNA sequence: TGCAGCGTTGGGCGGACAGGAGCTAACTATGGCTACACCTTC.

V gene TRBV4-3 combines with J gene TRBJ2-7; TRBD2 agrees at 9 bases. Germline loops: CDR1 LGHNA, CDR2 YSLEER. After removal of 1 base from V and 3 bases from J, the junction contained 4 bases not matched to a gene. CDR3 length: 15 amino acids. DNA for the CDR3: TGCGCCAGCAGCCAAGTAGCGGGGGTTGGCTACGAGCAGTACTTC. Translating it yields CASSQVAGVGYEQYF.

This clone has more than one count but fewer than ten. The V and J genes are TRBV5-6 and TRBJ2-5; 8 positions match TRBD1. The CDR3 is 15 amino acids. CDR1 is SGHDT and CDR2 is YYEEEE in the germline V gene. After removal of 1 base from V and 5 bases from J, the junction contained 7 bases not matched to a gene. CDR3 sequence (DNA): TGTGCCAGCAGCTTGATAGGTGGACAGGGTGAGACCCAGTACTTC. As protein: CASSLIGGQGETQYF.

The chain recombines TRBV6-5 with TRBJ1-3; the D is unclear. The CDR3 extends over 14 amino acids. Trimming shortened V by 7 bases and J by 1 base, and 11 bases separated the two germline ends. Per the germline V gene, CDR1 is MNHEY and CDR2 is SVGAGI. The CDR3 bases are TGTGCCAGCACCCGGGGTGGATCTGGAAACACCATATATTTT. This gives the protein CASTRGGSGNTIYF.

The chain recombines TRBV7-9 with TRBJ2-7, with D maybe TRBD1 (6 bases). This CDR3 comprises 14 residues. The V end lost 7 bases, the J end lost 4 bases, and 17 bases lay between the germline ends. Looked up from germline, CDR1 is SEHNR and CDR2 is FQNEAQ (reference sequence). The CDR3 sequence is CASTSGSQGYEQYF. In DNA form, the CDR3 reads TGTGCCAGCACCTCAGGCAGCCAGGGGTACGAGCAGTACTTC.

The rearrangement links TRBV19 to TRBJ2-7; D is unclear. The CDR3 covers 14 residues. In germline, CDR1 is LNHDA, CDR2 SQIVND (reference sequence). The V and J ends lost 2 bases and 1 base respectively, with 9 bases between them. The CDR3, as DNA: TGTGCCAGTAGTATAAAATCCGGGTCCTACGAGCAGTACTTC. Its translation is CASSIKSGSYEQYF.

The rearrangement uses TRBV6-5 and TRBJ2-7; 8 bases line up with TRBD2. V lost 1 base to trimming and J lost 0 bases; unmatched junction nucleotides: 5. The germline V gene has CDR1 MNHEY and CDR2 SVGAGI. The CDR3 covers 16 residues. CDR3 bases: TGTGCCAGCAGTTACTATATAAGCGGGAGCTCCTACGAGCAGTACTTC. Protein: CASSYYISGSSYEQYF.

This clone showed up just once. Distinct nucleotide sequences in the sample also encode this CDR3. The rearrangement joins TRBV19 to TRBJ1-4; no clear D. Trimming pared 4 bases from V and 4 bases from J, leaving 10 bases between. The CDR3 consists of 14 residues. Germline assignment: CDR1 LNHDA and CDR2 SQIVND (reference sequence). CDR3 coding DNA: TGTGCCAGTAGTACCCGACAAGATAATGAAAAACTGTTTTTT. This translates into CASSTRQDNEKLFF.

V is TRBV4-2 and J is TRBJ2-1; the D is unclear. CDR3 length: 15 amino acids. Germline values: CDR1 LGHNA, CDR2 YNFKEQ. V was shortened by 0 bases and J by 0 bases, with 6 bases between the two germline ends. The CDR3: CASSQDISSYNEQFF. The CDR3 DNA reads as TGTGCCAGCAGCCAAGATATCAGCTCCTACAATGAGCAGTTCTTC.

This chain links TRBV27 with TRBJ1-2; D possibly corresponds to TRBD1 (5 bases). Germline-derived CDR1 and CDR2 are MNHEY and SMNVEV (reference sequence). This CDR3 has 17 amino acids. With 5 bases removed from V and 8 bases from J, the gap between germline ends came to 27 bases. This CDR3 is CASSVWSTVGGRAGYTF. The CDR3 bases are TGTGCCAGCAGTGTCTGGTCAACCGTGGGGGGAAGGGCGGGCTACACCTTC.

The chain combines TRBV5-6 with TRBJ1-2; TRBD1 agrees at 9 bases. After removal of 4 bases from V and 6 bases from J, the junction contained 4 bases not matched to a gene. The CDR3 has 13 amino acids. The germline V gene encodes CDR1 SGHDT and CDR2 YYEEEE. CDR3 region: CASSTRQGDGYTF. The CDR3, as DNA: TGTGCCAGCAGCACTCGACAGGGGGATGGCTACACCTTC. Based on the CDR3 plus reference TRBV5-6 and TRBJ1-2, the full variable domain is DAGVTQSPTHLIKTRGQQVTLRCSPKSGHDTVSWYQQALGQGPQFIFQYYEEEERQRGNFPDRFSGHQFPNYSSELNVNALLLGDSALYLCASSTRQGDGYTFGSGTRLTVV.